This T cell receptor beta chain was retrieved from a study of cytomegalovirus exposure and HLA in healthy donors (dated by TCRdb to about 2017). Regarding the research as a whole: According to a later analysis, the approximately 130 validation repertoires were produced on the same platform as the 666 repertoires of the first cohort. The aim of the study was to test whether cataloging public T cell receptors could identify signatures of past pathogen exposure. Along with the roughly 670-subject first cohort, a separate validation cohort of some 130 different subjects was used. High-throughput TCR immunosequencing, statistical association of individual TCRs with disease status, and machine learning were combined to predict cytomegalovirus infection status. Broader findings and caveats from the paper: A later analysis found that TCRs clustered in the first cohort also tended to co-occur in the 110 or so validation repertoires, with 94% of cluster scores above 0. In both the original and validation cohorts, the classifier was reported to diagnose cytomegalovirus status with high specificity and sensitivity. The study listed 170 or so TCR beta chains as associated with cytomegalovirus. The authors suggested that the approach could potentially be generalized to other disease states and immunological phenotypes. All 110 or so repertoires were used to score co-occurrence in the validation cohort in a later analysis, because that analysis had no HLA typing for the cohort. Most TCR sequences were seen in very few donors, while some public TCRs were found in many individuals. In vitro tests confirmed that a few of the cytomegalovirus-associated TCR beta chains recognize cytomegalovirus antigens.

The germline V gene (reference sequence) specifies LNHDA as CDR1 and SQIVND as CDR2. V and J are trimmed by 7 bases and 3 bases, and the gene matches miss 5 bases of the junction. The CDR3 runs 14 amino acids, cysteine and phenylalanine included. Kept here is only the CDR3 DNA, which spans 42 bases and is read in frame from base 1. Receptors were amplified or captured by the immunoSEQ multiplex PCR assay. Per the authors' processing: To diagnose cytomegalovirus status from the catalog of TCR beta chain sequences, a statistical classification framework was built. TCRdb obtained this table from immuneACCESS and retained in-frame rearrangements with V and J assigned. These tables miss some clones; where compared with another copy, unresolved V genes account for less than half of the shortfall, and the remainder is unexplained. V and J calls and clone size follow that table, whereas D and trimming were derived from the DNA. The sample data list approximately 220,000 clones, and around nine tenths of these were observed just once. Of the sample, around 2.6% falls within the top ten clones.

The donors were included in the validation cohort of approximately 120 subjects, a group kept apart from the approximately 650-subject first cohort. For this clone: Its specific antigen is unknown. No quality values exist for individual bases; no much larger clone is one base distant.

The clonotype comes from a man in his late teens or twenties in good health and CMV-seronegative. The rearranged chain carries TRBV19 and TRBJ1-2, and TRBD1 aligns with 10 junction nucleotides. Sequencing was carried out using PBMCs. The DNA reads as follows: TGTGCCAGTATTGGGACAGGGGACTACTATGGCTACACCTTC. Its protein is CASIGTGDYYGYTF.